This T cell receptor beta chain comes out of a study of CD8+ T cells in alopecia areata. Study-wide background: Treated patients received severity scores based on the percentage of scalp area affected.

The germline gives CDR1 MGHRA, CDR2 YSYEKL. The V end was cut by 2 bases, the J end by 4 bases, with 11 bases between. The CDR3 loop spans 14 amino acids. Treatment given: oral pan-JAK inhibitor, 5-10 mg twice daily. Alopecia areata patients had lesional scalp punch biopsies and peripheral blood taken from them. Extraction and reverse transcription of RNA yielded cDNA as the sequencing template. TCRdb keeps only in-frame clones here, not all; method: immunoSEQ multiplex PCR. The table includes 120,000 or so clones, 50% to 75% detected once. Study-level findings and limits: While patients received tofacitinib, many expanded lesional clones remained present in scalp and blood. The treated group had a single nonresponder, limiting CD8+ expansion-response conclusions.

On this clone itself: Its antigen is currently unknown.

Here the sequenced sample was CD8+ T cells sorted from blood, taken at week 4, from a patient treated with tofacitinib. The chain carries TRBV4-1 and TRBJ1-2; D is perhaps TRBD1 (6 bases). This clonotype was obtained from a human donor with alopecia areata. CDR3 DNA: TGCGCCAGCAGCCAACAGGGGACGGTCTATGGCTACACCTTC. It is translated as CASSQQGTVYGYTF.